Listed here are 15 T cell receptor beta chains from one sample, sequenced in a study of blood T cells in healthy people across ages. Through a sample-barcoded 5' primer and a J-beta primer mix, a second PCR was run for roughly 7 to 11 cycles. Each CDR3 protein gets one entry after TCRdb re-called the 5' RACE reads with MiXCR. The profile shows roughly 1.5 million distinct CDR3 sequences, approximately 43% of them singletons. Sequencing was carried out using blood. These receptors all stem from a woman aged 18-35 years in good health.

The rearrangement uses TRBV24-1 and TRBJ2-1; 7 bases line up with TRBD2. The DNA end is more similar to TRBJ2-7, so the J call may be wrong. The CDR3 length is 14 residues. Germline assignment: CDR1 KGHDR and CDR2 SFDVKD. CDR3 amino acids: CATSESGTYNEQYF. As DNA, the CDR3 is TGTGCCACCAGTGAAAGCGGGACCTACAATGAGCAGTACTTC.

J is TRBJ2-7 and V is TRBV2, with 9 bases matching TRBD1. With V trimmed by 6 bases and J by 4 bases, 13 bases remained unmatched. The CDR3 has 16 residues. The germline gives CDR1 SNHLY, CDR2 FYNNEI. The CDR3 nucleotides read TGTGCCAGCAGCTTCGAGGGGACAGGGAGGTTATACGAGCAGTACTTC. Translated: CASSFEGTGRLYEQYF.

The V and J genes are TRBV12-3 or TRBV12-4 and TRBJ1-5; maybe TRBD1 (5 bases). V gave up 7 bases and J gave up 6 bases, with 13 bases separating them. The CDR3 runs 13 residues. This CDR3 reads CASKSSGSQPQHF. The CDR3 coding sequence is TGTGCCAGCAAGTCCTCAGGGAGTCAGCCCCAGCATTTT.

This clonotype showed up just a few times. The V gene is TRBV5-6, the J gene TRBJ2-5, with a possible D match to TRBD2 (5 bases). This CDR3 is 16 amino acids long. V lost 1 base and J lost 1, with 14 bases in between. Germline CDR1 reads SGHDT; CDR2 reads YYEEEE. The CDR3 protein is CASSLRTGSRQETQYF. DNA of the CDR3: TGTGCCAGCAGCTTGAGAACGGGATCCCGCCAAGAGACCCAGTACTTC.

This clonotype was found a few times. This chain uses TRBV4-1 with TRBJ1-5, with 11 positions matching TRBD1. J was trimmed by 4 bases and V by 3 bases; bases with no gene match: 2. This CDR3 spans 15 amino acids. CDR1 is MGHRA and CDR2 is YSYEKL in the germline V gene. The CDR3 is CASSQGQGVNQPQHF. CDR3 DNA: TGCGCCAGCAGCCAGGGACAGGGGGTAAATCAGCCCCAGCATTTT.

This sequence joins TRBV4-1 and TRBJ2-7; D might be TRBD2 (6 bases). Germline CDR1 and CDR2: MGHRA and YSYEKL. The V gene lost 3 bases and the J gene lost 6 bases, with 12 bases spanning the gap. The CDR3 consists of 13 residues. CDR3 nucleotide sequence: TGCGCCAGCAGCCAGGTATCTAGCGCCGAGCAGTACTTC. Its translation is CASSQVSSAEQYF.

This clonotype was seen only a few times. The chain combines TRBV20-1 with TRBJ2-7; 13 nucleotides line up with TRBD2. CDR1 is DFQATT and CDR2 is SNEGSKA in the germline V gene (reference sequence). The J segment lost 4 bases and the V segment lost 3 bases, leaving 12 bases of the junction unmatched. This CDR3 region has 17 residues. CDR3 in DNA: TGCAGTGCTAGCGATCCAGGACTAGCGGGAGACGGTTACGAGCAGTACTTC. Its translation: CSASDPGLAGDGYEQYF.

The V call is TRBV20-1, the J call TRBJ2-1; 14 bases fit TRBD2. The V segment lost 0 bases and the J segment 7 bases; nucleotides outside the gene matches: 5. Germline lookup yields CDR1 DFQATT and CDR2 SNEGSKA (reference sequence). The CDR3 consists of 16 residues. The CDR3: CSAREMGLAGVNEQFF. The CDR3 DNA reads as TGCAGTGCTAGAGAAATGGGACTAGCGGGAGTAAATGAGCAGTTCTTC.

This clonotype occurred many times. CDR3 nucleotides: TGTGCCAGCAGCCAAGCGGGGGACAGTTATGGCTACACCTTC. It yields the protein CASSQAGDSYGYTF. J is TRBJ1-2 and V is TRBV4-2, with 7 bases that match TRBD1. The CDR3 is made up of 14 amino acids. Germline V gene lookup returns CDR1 LGHNA and CDR2 YNFKEQ. Trimming at V came to 1 base and at J to 5 bases, leaving 4 bases not matched to a gene.

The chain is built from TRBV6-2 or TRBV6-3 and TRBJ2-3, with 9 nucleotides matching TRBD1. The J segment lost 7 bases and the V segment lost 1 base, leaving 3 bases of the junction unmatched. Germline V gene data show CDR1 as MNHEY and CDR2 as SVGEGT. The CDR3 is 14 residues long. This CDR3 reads CASSYLDRGYTQYF. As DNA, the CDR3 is TGTGCCAGCAGTTACTTGGACAGGGGTTATACGCAGTATTTT.

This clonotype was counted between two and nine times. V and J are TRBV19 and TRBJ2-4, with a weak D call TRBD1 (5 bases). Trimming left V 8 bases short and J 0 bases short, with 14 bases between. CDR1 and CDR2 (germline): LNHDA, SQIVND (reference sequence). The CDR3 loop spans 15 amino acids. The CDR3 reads CASGTFTGAKNIQYF. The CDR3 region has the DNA TGTGCCAGTGGAACTTTCACAGGAGCCAAAAACATTCAGTACTTC.

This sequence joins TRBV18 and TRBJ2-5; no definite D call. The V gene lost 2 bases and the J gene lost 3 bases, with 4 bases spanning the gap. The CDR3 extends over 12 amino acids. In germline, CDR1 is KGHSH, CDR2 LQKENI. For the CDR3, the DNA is TGTGCCAGCTCACCATTAGAAGAGACCCAGTACTTC. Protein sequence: CASSPLEETQYF. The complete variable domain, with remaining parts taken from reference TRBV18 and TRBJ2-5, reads NAGVMQNPRHLVRRRGQEARLRCSPMKGHSHVYWYRQLPEEGLKFMVYLQKENIIDESGMPKERFSAEFPKEGPSILRIQQVVRGDSAAYFCASSPLEETQYFGPGTRLLVL.

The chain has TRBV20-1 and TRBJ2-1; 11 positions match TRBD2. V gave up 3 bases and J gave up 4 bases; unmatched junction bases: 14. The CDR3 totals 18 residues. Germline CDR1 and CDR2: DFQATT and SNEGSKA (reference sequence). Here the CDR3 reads CSASEGSGRASIYNEQFF. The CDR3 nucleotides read TGCAGTGCTAGCGAAGGTAGCGGGAGGGCCTCGATATACAATGAGCAGTTCTTC.

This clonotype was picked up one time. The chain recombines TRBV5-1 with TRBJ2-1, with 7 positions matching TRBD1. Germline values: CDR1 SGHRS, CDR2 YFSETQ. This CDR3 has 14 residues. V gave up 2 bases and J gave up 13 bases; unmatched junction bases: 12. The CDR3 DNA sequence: TGCGCCAGCAGCTTACAGGGGAAGGAAGAGACCCAGTTCTTC. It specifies CASSLQGKEETQFF.

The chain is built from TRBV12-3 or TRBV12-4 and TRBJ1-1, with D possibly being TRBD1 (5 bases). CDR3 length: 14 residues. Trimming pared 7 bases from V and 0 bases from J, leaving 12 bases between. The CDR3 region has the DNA TGTGCCAGCAACCCTGGGACGTTGAACACTGAAGCTTTCTTT. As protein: CASNPGTLNTEAFF.